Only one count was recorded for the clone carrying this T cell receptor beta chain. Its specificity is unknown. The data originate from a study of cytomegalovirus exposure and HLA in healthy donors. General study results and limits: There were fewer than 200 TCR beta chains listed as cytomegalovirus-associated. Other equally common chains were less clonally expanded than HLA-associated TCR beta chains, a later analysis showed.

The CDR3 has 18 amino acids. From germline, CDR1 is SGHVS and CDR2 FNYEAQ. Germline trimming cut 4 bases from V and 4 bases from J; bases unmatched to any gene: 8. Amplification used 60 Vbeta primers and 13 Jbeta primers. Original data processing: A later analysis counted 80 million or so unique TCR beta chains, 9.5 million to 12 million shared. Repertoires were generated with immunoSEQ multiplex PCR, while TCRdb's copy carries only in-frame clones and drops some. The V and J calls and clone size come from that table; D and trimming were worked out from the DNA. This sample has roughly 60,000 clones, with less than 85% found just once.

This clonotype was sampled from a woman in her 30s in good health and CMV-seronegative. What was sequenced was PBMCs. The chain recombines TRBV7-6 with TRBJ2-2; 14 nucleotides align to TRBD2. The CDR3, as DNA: TGTGCCAGCAGCTCCGGACTAGCGGGAGGTCGGATCACCGGGGAGCTGTTTTTT. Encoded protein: CASSSGLAGGRITGELFF.